This is a list of T cell receptor beta chains from one sample in a study of shared clonotypes between healthy human individuals. Sequencing was performed with immunoSEQ multiplex PCR; in TCRdb, only in-frame clones are kept and a portion is missing. This sample has just over 2,000,000 clones, with over 85% found just once. What was sequenced was naive CD8+ T cells sorted from blood. The receptors come from a young man in good health. Both conserved end residues are part of each CDR3. A D gene is named only where the DNA matches it firmly. Only some rows state a clone size, as once, few, many or a class for expanded clones.

TRBJ1-2 NA NA TRBV14 CASSQDPSGPFYGYTF TGTGCCAGCAGCCAAGATCCGTCAGGACCTTTCTATGGCTACACCTTC
TRBJ2-5 TRBD2 NA TRBV6-1 CASSEMGGLAGDWDQETQYF TGTGCCAGCAGTGAAATGGGAGGACTAGCGGGAGATTGGGACCAAGAGACCCAGTACTTC
TRBJ2-5 NA NA TRBV10-3 CAISLTDEETQYF TGTGCCATCAGCCTGACAGATGAAGAGACCCAGTACTTC
TRBJ2-7 NA NA TRBV13 CASSLAGQATYEQYF TGTGCCAGCAGCTTAGCCGGCCAGGCTACTTACGAGCAGTACTTC
TRBJ1-4 TRBD1 NA TRBV30 CAWTAGQGYNEKLFF TGTGCCTGGACTGCGGGACAGGGATATAATGAAAAACTGTTTTTT
TRBJ2-2 NA few TRBV9 CASSDNTGELFF TGTGCCAGCAGCGACAACACCGGGGAGCTGTTTTTT
TRBJ2-7 TRBD2 NA TRBV13 CASSLRGDEQYF TGTGCCAGCAGCCTCCGGGGGGACGAGCAGTACTTC
TRBJ2-7 TRBD2 NA TRBV7-6 CASSRSSGGAYEQYF TGTGCCAGCAGCCGTTCTAGCGGGGGGGCTTACGAGCAGTACTTC
TRBJ2-7 TRBD1 NA TRBV6-5 CASSPGQAPYEQYF TGTGCCAGCAGCCCGGGACAGGCTCCCTACGAGCAGTACTTC
TRBJ1-2 TRBD1 NA TRBV29-1 CSASQGSVGGYTF TGCAGCGCCTCACAGGGGAGCGTGGGCGGCTACACCTTC
TRBJ2-2 NA NA TRBV19 CASSKVGGNSNTGELFF TGTGCCAGTAGTAAGGTAGGGGGAAACTCGAACACCGGGGAGCTGTTTTTT
TRBJ2-3 TRBD1 NA TRBV27 CASSTKTGGVYTDTQYF TGTGCCAGCAGTACGAAGACAGGGGGGGTATACACAGATACGCAGTATTTT
TRBJ2-3 NA NA TRBV28 CASSLKNTDTQYF TGTGCCAGCAGTTTAAAGAACACAGATACGCAGTATTTT
TRBJ2-2 NA NA TRBV6-1 CASMQPNTGELFF TGTGCCAGCATGCAGCCGAACACCGGGGAGCTGTTTTTT
TRBJ2-7 NA NA TRBV27 CASSLTGWLLEQYF TGTGCCAGCAGTTTAACAGGGTGGCTCCTCGAGCAGTACTTC
TRBJ1-5 NA NA TRBV18 CASSPTRGEESNQPQHF TGTGCCAGCTCACCCACACGGGGGGAAGAAAGCAATCAGCCCCAGCATTTT
TRBJ1-2 NA few TRBV28 CASSPMAGGYTF TGTGCCAGCAGTCCGATGGCGGGCGGCTACACCTTC
TRBJ1-1 TRBD1 NA TRBV6-5 CASSKNTGGTEAFF TGTGCCAGCAGCAAGAACACAGGGGGCACTGAAGCTTTCTTT
TRBJ2-3 NA NA TRBV7-9 CASSLETSLASSTDTQYF TGTGCCAGCAGCCTCGAGACTAGTCTTGCCTCTAGCACAGATACGCAGTATTTT
TRBJ2-2 NA NA TRBV11-2 CASSSTVAELFF TGTGCCAGCAGTTCGACAGTGGCGGAGCTGTTTTTT
TRBJ1-1 NA NA TRBV15 CATSGAFGRDTEAFF TGTGCCACCAGCGGAGCGTTTGGACGGGACACTGAAGCTTTCTTT
TRBJ1-5 NA NA TRBV7-9 CASSLVTEDSNQPQHF TGTGCCAGCAGCTTAGTGACGGAGGATAGCAATCAGCCCCAGCATTTT
TRBJ2-7 TRBD2 NA TRBV30 CAWNLAGGDEQYF TGTGCCTGGAATTTAGCGGGAGGGGACGAGCAGTACTTC
TRBJ1-1 NA NA TRBV5-5 CASGTDPSFEAFF TGTGCCAGTGGTACCGATCCCAGCTTTGAGGCTTTCTTT